This TCR beta chain appears in the sequencing data of a study of cytotoxic CD8 clonotypes in ibrutinib-treated CLL. Study results and limitations: Clonality increased with ibrutinib response but returned toward baseline at progression. Progressing patients had sampling times that differed from those of sustained-remission patients.

Data came from immunoSEQ multiplex PCR; TCRdb stores just in-frame clones and leaves some out. Of 40,000 or so clones listed, about 70% were seen once; the top ten hold about 13%. The CDR3 sequence is 19 residues long. Trimming took 4 bases from V and 0 from J; bases not matched to a gene: 14. Germline V gene sequence: CDR1 SGHAT, CDR2 FQNNGV. As for this clone: Its antigen is not identified.

This chain joins TRBV11-2 and TRBJ1-4; 7 bases map to TRBD1. This sample comprised PBMCs, obtained after 12 months of ibrutinib treatment. This clonotype was obtained from a human donor with chronic lymphocytic leukemia. CDR3 nucleotide sequence: TGTGCCAGCAGCTCCCGACAGGGAGGGTTCAGAGCAACTAATGAAAAACTGTTTTTT. Its translation is CASSSRQGGFRATNEKLFF.